These 13 T cell receptor beta chains originate from one sample sequenced in a study of cytomegalovirus exposure and HLA in healthy donors. In the PCR, 60 Vbeta and 13 Jbeta primers were used. The assay was immunoSEQ multiplex PCR, and TCRdb's table has in-frame clones only and misses some. This table has roughly 180,000 clones, approximately 84% appearing once. The sequenced material came from PBMCs. The origin of the receptors is a girl aged 10-17 years in good health and CMV-seropositive.

A remark on this clone: One end of the junction varies from germline; a read error may be responsible. The chain's CDR3 is CASSPWGGTDQPQHF. CDR3 in DNA: TGTGCCAGCAGTCCCTGGGGGGGGACTGATCAGCCCCAACATTTT. The chain couples TRBV6-5 to TRBJ1-5, with D possibly being TRBD1 (5 bases). CDR1 and CDR2 from the germline V gene are MNHEY and SVGAGI. The CDR3 has 15 residues.

The gene calls are TRBV9 and TRBJ2-2, with 10 bases lining up with TRBD1. Losses at the gene ends were 3 bases for V and 5 bases for J; bases not matched to a gene: 4. The CDR3 is 15 residues long. CDR1 and CDR2 (germline): SGDLS, YYNGEE. The CDR3 loop reads CASSERQGATGELFF. CDR3 bases: TGTGCCAGCAGCGAGCGACAGGGGGCAACCGGGGAGCTGTTTTTT.

The CDR3 sequence is CASSAGSTGELFF. CDR3 in DNA: TGTGCCAGCAGCGCAGGGTCCACCGGGGAGCTGTTTTTT. V gene TRBV5-6 combines with J gene TRBJ2-2, with a tentative D call TRBD1 (5 bases). The CDR3 has 13 residues. The germline gives CDR1 SGHDT, CDR2 YYEEEE. V gave up 4 bases and J gave up 4 bases, with 8 bases separating them. Full variable domain (rest looked up from reference TRBV5-6 and TRBJ2-2): DAGVTQSPTHLIKTRGQQVTLRCSPKSGHDTVSWYQQALGQGPQFIFQYYEEEERQRGNFPDRFSGHQFPNYSSELNVNALLLGDSALYLCASSAGSTGELFFGEGSRLTVL.

The chain combines TRBV15 with TRBJ1-1, with D perhaps matching TRBD1 (5 bases). Between the trimmed V and J ends, which lost 1 base and 1 base, there was a span of 10 bases. Germline CDR1 reads LNHNV; CDR2 reads YYDKDF (reference sequence). This CDR3 is built from 15 residues. The chain's CDR3 is CATSRGQTGNTEAFF. The DNA of the CDR3 is TGTGCCACCAGCAGAGGTCAAACAGGGAACACTGAAGCTTTCTTT.

The V and J genes are TRBV11-3 and TRBJ1-1, with no clear D. Trimming took off 1 base at V and 4 bases at J, with 10 bases between the two ends. The germline V gene has CDR1 SGHNT and CDR2 YENEEA. The length of the CDR3 is 14 residues. The CDR3, as DNA: TGTGCCAGCAGCTTAGTTCGGGAGAGCACTGAAGCTTTCTTT. Translating it yields CASSLVRESTEAFF.

This chain links TRBV7-9 with TRBJ1-1, with D perhaps matching TRBD1 (5 bases). The germline V and J ends were trimmed by 4 bases and 3 bases, with 12 bases remaining between them. Germline V gene lookup returns CDR1 SEHNR and CDR2 FQNEAQ (reference sequence). The CDR3 contains 14 residues. The CDR3 DNA reads TGTGCCAGCAGCTCCGGGACTGATTACACTGAAGCTTTCTTT. It translates to CASSSGTDYTEAFF. Complete variable domain (other parts from reference TRBV7-9 and TRBJ1-1): DTGVSQNPRHKITKRGQNVTFRCDPISEHNRLYWYRQTLGQGPEFLTYFQNEAQLEKSRLLSDRFSAERPKGSFSTLEIQRTEQGDSAMYLCASSSGTDYTEAFFGQGTRLTVV.

This rearrangement joins TRBV5-5 to TRBJ1-2; D perhaps matches TRBD1 (5 bases). Germline assignment: CDR1 SGHKS and CDR2 YYEKEE (reference sequence). The CDR3 extends over 14 amino acids. V was cut by 0 bases and J by 6 bases, with 12 bases left in between. The CDR3 sequence: CASSLATGVNGYTF. In DNA form, the CDR3 reads TGTGCCAGCAGCTTGGCCACAGGAGTGAATGGCTACACCTTC.

This chain uses TRBV10-3 with TRBJ1-1; 7 bases align to TRBD1. The CDR3 is made up of 18 amino acids. The V and J ends lost 6 bases and 1 base, in that order; junction bases with no gene match: 17. Germline CDR1 reads ENHRY; CDR2 reads SYGVKD. The DNA for the CDR3 is TGTGCCATCAGCATTGGCCCCTTCCTCGACAGGGAGAACACTGAAGCTTTCTTT. Amino acid sequence: CAISIGPFLDRENTEAFF.

The genes are TRBV19 and TRBJ2-3; possible D gene TRBD2, 5 bases. CDR3 length: 14 amino acids. Trimming left V 7 bases short and J 4 bases short, with 15 bases between. Germline V lookup: CDR1 LNHDA, CDR2 SQIVND (reference sequence). Here the CDR3 DNA reads TGTGCCAGTACCGCTACCACCGGGGCAGATACGCAGTATTTT. Its translation is CASTATTGADTQYF.

In its sample, this clone was seen once. DNA of the CDR3: TGTGCCAGCAGTTTCTTCGACAGGGTGGGCTACACCTTC. It specifies CASSFFDRVGYTF. The rearrangement uses TRBV27 and TRBJ1-2; 7 positions match TRBD1. The CDR3 length is 13 residues. The germline CDR1 and CDR2 sequences are MNHEY and SMNVEV (reference sequence). Unmatched junction bases numbered 6, after V lost 3 bases and J lost 8 bases.

The rearrangement joins TRBV6-5 to TRBJ1-2; D possibly corresponds to TRBD1 (6 bases). Germline assignment: CDR1 MNHEY and CDR2 SVGAGI. The ends were cut back, 4 bases at V and 6 bases at J, with 12 bases in the middle. CDR3 length: 13 amino acids. CDR3 coding DNA: TGTGCCAGCAGTTCAGGGGTACGACATGGCTACACCTTC. Amino acids: CASSSGVRHGYTF.

The chain carries TRBV7-9 and TRBJ1-2; D not resolved. Trimming removed 3 bases at V and 5 bases at J, with 10 bases between. CDR3 length: 13 amino acids. The germline V gene encodes CDR1 SEHNR and CDR2 FQNEAQ (reference sequence). Here the CDR3 reads CASSFPGGYGYTF. In DNA form, the CDR3 reads TGTGCCAGCAGCTTCCCGGGTGGGTATGGCTACACCTTC.

V gene TRBV7-8 combines with J gene TRBJ1-1; D possibly corresponds to TRBD1 (6 bases). Deletions cut 4 bases from V and 8 bases from J, with 14 bases between. Per germline, CDR1 SGHVS and CDR2 FQNEAQ. The CDR3 is 13 residues long. CDR3 region: CASSSGWTEEAFF. The CDR3 nucleotides are TGTGCCAGCAGCTCCGGCTGGACAGAAGAAGCTTTCTTT.